Listed here are 9 T cell receptor beta chains from one sample, sequenced in a study of T cell repertoires in cytomegalovirus infection. TCRdb independently ran MiXCR on the reads; one entry per CDR3 protein. The table has around 230,000 distinct CDR3 sequences, approximately 7% seen once. Sequencing was performed on PBMCs. Receptor source: a human donor in good health (CMV status not recorded). Some clones in this sample may be carry-over from other donors' samples.

This clonotype was observed many times. CDR3 loop: CSALKSGSGNTIYF. The CDR3 nucleotides read TGCAGCGCACTAAAATCGGGCTCTGGAAACACCATATATTTT. The V and J genes are TRBV29-1 and TRBJ1-3, with D hard to call. Looked up from germline, CDR1 is SQVTM and CDR2 is ANQGSEA. The CDR3 has 14 residues. Trimming took 7 bases from V and 0 from J, leaving 13 bases between them.

This clonotype was observed many times. The chain combines TRBV7-9 with TRBJ1-5; perhaps TRBD1 as D (5 bases). The CDR3 consists of 15 residues. Germline-derived CDR1 and CDR2 are SEHNR and FQNEAQ (reference sequence). V lost 1 base to trimming and J lost 8 bases, with 15 bases between them. This CDR3 is CASSLEGRSGEPQHF. CDR3 DNA: TGTGCCAGCAGCTTAGAGGGACGGTCCGGCGAGCCCCAGCATTTT.

This clonotype has at least ten counts. The chain carries TRBV4-3 and TRBJ2-1; 7 bases are shared with TRBD1. Trimming removed 2 bases from V and 13 bases from J; junction bases left unmatched: 8. The CDR3 has 13 residues. Per the germline V gene, CDR1 is LGHNA and CDR2 is YSLEER. The CDR3, as DNA: TGCGCCAGCAGCCAAAGACAGGGTTTGGCTCAGTTCTTC. Encoded protein: CASSQRQGLAQFF.

There are many counts of this clonotype. The CDR3 nucleotides are TGCAGTGCTAGAACAATCCAGGGATCCTACAATGAGCAGTTCTTC. It specifies CSARTIQGSYNEQFF. J is TRBJ2-1 and V is TRBV20-1; D possibly corresponds to TRBD1 (5 bases). V was cut by 2 bases and J by 1 base, with 12 bases left in between. This CDR3 has 15 residues. Germline V CDR1 and CDR2: DFQATT, SNEGSKA (reference sequence).

In regard to this clonotype: A much larger clone differs from this one at a single base, so this may be a read error. This sequence joins TRBV6-1 and TRBJ2-4, with D possibly TRBD2 on 5 matching bases. This CDR3 has 16 residues. The germline V and J ends were trimmed by 3 bases and 0 bases, with 12 bases remaining between them. Germline CDR1 reads MNHNS; CDR2 reads SASEGT. Here the CDR3 reads CASSDLTRRAKNIQYF. The CDR3 nucleotides are TGTGCCAGCAGTGATCTAACTAGGAGAGCCAAAAACATTCAGTACTTC.

This clonotype was seen at least ten times. J is TRBJ1-3 and V is TRBV28; D may be TRBD1 (5 bases). The CDR3 sequence is 15 residues long. The V end lost 4 bases, the J end lost 4 bases, and 14 bases lay between the germline ends. In germline, CDR1 is MDHEN, CDR2 SYDVKM. The CDR3 sequence: CASSSPGPGGNTIYF. CDR3 in DNA: TGTGCCAGCAGTTCCCCGGGACCGGGAGGAAACACCATATATTTT.

This clonotype was observed a few times. This chain connects TRBV29-1 to TRBJ2-3; no firm D call. V shed 4 bases and J shed 2 bases, with 7 bases lying between them. Germline V lookup: CDR1 SQVTM, CDR2 ANQGSEA. This CDR3 contains 12 residues. The CDR3 spells CSVVTYTDTQYF. In DNA form, the CDR3 reads TGCAGCGTTGTAACTTACACAGATACGCAGTATTTT.

Ten or more counts support this clonotype. The chain joins TRBV7-8 to TRBJ2-1; D possibly corresponds to TRBD2 (7 bases). The length of the CDR3 is 14 residues. V lost 6 bases and J lost 5, with 14 bases in between. Germline CDR1 is SGHVS and CDR2 is FQNEAQ. The CDR3 region has the DNA TGTGCCAGCAGAGCCGGGGGGCCCAACAATGAGCAGTTCTTC. This gives the protein CASRAGGPNNEQFF.

This chain connects TRBV4-2 to TRBJ2-1, with 9 bases that match TRBD1. V dropped 0 bases and J dropped 9; count of bases not matched to a gene: 6. CDR3 length: 15 residues. Germline V gene lookup returns CDR1 LGHNA and CDR2 YNFKEQ. This CDR3 reads CASSQEQGATVEQFF. CDR3 nucleotide sequence: TGTGCCAGCAGCCAAGAACAGGGGGCTACGGTTGAGCAGTTCTTC.